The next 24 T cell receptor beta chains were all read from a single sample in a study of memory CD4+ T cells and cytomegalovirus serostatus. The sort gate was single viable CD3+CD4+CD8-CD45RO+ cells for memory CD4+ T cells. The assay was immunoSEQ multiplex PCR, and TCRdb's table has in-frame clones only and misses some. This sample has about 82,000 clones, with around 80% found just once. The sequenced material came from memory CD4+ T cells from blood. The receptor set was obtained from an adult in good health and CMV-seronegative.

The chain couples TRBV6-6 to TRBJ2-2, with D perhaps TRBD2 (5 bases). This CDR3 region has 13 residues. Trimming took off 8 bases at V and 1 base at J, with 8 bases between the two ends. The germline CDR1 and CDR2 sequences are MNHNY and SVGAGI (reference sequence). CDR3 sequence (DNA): TGTGCCAGCGGCGGGCGGAACACCGGGGAGCTGTTTTTT. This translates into CASGGRNTGELFF.

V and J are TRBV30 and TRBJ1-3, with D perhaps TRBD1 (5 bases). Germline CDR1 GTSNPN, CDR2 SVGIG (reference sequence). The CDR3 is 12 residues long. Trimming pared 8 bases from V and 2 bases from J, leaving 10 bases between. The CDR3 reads CAGGGTGNTIYF. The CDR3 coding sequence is TGTGCCGGGGGGGGGACTGGAAACACCATATATTTT.

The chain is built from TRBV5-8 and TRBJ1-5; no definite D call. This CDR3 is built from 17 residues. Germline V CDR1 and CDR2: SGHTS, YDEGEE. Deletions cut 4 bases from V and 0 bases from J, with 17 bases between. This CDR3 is CASSLLFGGDSNQPQHF. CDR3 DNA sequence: TGTGCCAGCAGCCTACTTTTTGGAGGCGATAGCAATCAGCCCCAGCATTTT.

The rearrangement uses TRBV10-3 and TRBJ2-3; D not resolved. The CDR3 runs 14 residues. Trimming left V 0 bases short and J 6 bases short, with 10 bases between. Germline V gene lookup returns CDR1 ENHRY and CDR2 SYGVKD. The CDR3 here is CAISESTGSDTQYF. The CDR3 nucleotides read TGTGCCATCAGTGAGTCAACGGGTTCCGATACGCAGTATTTT.

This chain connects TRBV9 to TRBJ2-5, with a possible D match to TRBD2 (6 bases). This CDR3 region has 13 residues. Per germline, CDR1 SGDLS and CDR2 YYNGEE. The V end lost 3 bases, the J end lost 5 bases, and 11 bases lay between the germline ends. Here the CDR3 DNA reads TGTGCCAGCAGCGGCGGGACGGTTGAGACCCAGTACTTC. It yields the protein CASSGGTVETQYF.

As DNA, the CDR3 is TGTGCCAGCAGTTACTCATTAACCTCTGGAAACACCATATATTTT. Amino acids: CASSYSLTSGNTIYF. The V gene is TRBV6-5, the J gene TRBJ1-3; D gene unclear. The germline CDR1 and CDR2 sequences are MNHEY and SVGAGI. Trimming took off 0 bases at V and 0 bases at J, with 6 bases between the two ends. This CDR3 spans 15 amino acids.

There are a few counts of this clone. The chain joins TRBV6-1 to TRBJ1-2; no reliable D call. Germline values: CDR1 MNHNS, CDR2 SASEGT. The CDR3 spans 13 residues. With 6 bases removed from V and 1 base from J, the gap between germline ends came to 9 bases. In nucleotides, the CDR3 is TGTGCCAGCAGCGCGCAAGTTAACTATGGCTACACCTTC. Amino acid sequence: CASSAQVNYGYTF.

CDR3 region: CASSPQRRGNYGYTF. CDR3 coding DNA: TGTGCCAGTAGTCCCCAGAGGCGGGGGAACTATGGCTACACCTTC. The rearrangement links TRBV19 to TRBJ1-2, with a weak D call TRBD1 (5 bases). Germline V lookup: CDR1 LNHDA, CDR2 SQIVND (reference sequence). The ends were cut back, 5 bases at V and 2 bases at J, with 15 bases in the middle. The CDR3 extends over 15 amino acids.

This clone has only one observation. This CDR3 reads CASSSGQGRGQETQYF. The DNA of the CDR3 is TGTGCCAGCAGCTCCGGACAGGGGAGAGGGCAAGAGACCCAGTACTTC. J is TRBJ2-5 and V is TRBV7-6; the match to TRBD1 covers 9 bases. In germline, CDR1 is SGHVS, CDR2 FNYEAQ. The CDR3 extends over 16 amino acids. V dropped 4 bases and J dropped 2; count of bases not matched to a gene: 8.

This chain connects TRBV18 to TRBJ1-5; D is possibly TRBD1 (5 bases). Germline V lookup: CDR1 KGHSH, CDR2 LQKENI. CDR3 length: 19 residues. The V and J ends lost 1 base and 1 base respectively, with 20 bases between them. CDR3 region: CASSPRGRDIDSSNQPQHF. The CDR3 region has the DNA TGTGCCAGCTCACCACGAGGCAGGGATATTGATTCGAGCAATCAGCCCCAGCATTTT.

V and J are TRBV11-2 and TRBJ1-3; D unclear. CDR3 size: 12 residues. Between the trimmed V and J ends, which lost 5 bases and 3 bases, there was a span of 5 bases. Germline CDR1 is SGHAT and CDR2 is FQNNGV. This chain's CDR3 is CASSPSGNTIYF. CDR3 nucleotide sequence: TGTGCCAGCAGCCCGAGTGGAAACACCATATATTTT.

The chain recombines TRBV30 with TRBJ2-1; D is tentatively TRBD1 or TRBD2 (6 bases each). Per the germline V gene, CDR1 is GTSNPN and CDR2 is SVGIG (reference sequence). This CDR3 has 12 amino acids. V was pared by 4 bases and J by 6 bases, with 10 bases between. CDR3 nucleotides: TGTGCCTGGATGGGGGGCGGCAATGAGCAGTTCTTC. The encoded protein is CAWMGGGNEQFF. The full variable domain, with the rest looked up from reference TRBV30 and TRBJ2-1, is SQTIHQWPATLVQPVGSPLSLECTVEGTSNPNLYWYRQAAGRGLQLLFYSVGIGQISSEVPQNLSASRPQDRQFILSSKKLLLSDSGFYLCAWMGGGNEQFFGPGTRLTVL.

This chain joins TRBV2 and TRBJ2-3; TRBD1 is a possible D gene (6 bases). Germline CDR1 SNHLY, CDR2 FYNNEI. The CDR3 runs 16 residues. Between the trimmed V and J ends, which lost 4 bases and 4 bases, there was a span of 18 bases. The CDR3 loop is CASSVSYRGIADTQYF. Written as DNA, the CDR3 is TGTGCCAGCAGTGTCTCGTATAGGGGGATTGCAGATACGCAGTATTTT.

The CDR3 protein is CASSQVPDREWGTEAFF. The CDR3 nucleotides read TGTGCCAGCAGCCAAGTTCCGGACAGGGAATGGGGCACTGAAGCTTTCTTT. The chain recombines TRBV14 with TRBJ1-1, with 8 bases fitting TRBD1. The CDR3 runs to 17 residues. CDR1 and CDR2 (germline): SGHDN, FVKESK. Trimming took 1 base from V and 4 from J; bases not matched to a gene: 11.

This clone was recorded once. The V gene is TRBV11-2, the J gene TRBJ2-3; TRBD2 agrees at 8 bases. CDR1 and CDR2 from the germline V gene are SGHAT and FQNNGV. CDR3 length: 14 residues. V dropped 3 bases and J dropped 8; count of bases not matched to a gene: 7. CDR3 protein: CASSFQAGVVTQYF. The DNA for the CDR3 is TGTGCCAGCAGCTTCCAAGCGGGGGTGGTTACGCAGTATTTT.

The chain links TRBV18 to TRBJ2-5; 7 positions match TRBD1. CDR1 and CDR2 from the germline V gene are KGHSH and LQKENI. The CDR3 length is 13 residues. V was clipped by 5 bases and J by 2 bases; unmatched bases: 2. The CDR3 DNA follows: TGTGCCAGCTCATCGGGACAGCAAGAGACCCAGTACTTC. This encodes CASSSGQQETQYF. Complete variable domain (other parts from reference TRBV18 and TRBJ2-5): NAGVMQNPRHLVRRRGQEARLRCSPMKGHSHVYWYRQLPEEGLKFMVYLQKENIIDESGMPKERFSAEFPKEGPSILRIQQVVRGDSAAYFCASSSGQQETQYFGPGTRLLVL.

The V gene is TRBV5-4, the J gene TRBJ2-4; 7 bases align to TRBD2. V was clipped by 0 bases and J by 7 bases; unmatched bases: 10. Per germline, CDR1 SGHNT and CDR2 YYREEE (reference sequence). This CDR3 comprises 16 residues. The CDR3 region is CASSLGGSSGGNIQYF. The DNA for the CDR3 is TGTGCCAGCAGCTTGGGGGGGTCTAGCGGCGGTAACATTCAGTACTTC.

The CDR3 loop is CASSSTGNSYEQYF. The CDR3 DNA reads TGTGCCAGCAGCTCGACAGGGAATTCCTACGAGCAGTACTTC. The chain uses TRBV21-1 and TRBJ2-7; the table's TRBD1 call for D was not verified on the DNA. TRBV21-1 is an annotated pseudogene. CDR3 length: 14 residues.

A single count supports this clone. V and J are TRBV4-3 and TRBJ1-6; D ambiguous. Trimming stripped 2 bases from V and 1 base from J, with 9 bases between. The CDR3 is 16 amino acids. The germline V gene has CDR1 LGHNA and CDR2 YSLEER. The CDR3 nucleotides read TGCGCCAGCAGCCAACTGGGCGCTTCCTATAATTCACCCCTCCACTTT. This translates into CASSQLGASYNSPLHF.

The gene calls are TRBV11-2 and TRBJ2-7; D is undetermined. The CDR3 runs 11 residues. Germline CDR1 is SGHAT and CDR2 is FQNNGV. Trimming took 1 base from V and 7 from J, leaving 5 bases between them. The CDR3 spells CASSLVGEQYF. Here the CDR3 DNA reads TGTGCCAGCAGCTTAGTGGGGGAGCAGTACTTC.

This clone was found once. CDR3: CASSLAGSPYEQYF. The CDR3 DNA sequence: TGTGCCAGCTCACTAGCGGGGAGTCCCTACGAGCAGTACTTC. The chain links TRBV18 to TRBJ2-7; 8 nucleotides line up with TRBD2. The CDR3 spans 14 residues. The germline CDR1 and CDR2 sequences are KGHSH and LQKENI. Trimming removed 4 bases from V and 2 bases from J; junction bases left unmatched: 4. The whole variable domain, remainder taken from reference TRBV18 and TRBJ2-7, is NAGVMQNPRHLVRRRGQEARLRCSPMKGHSHVYWYRQLPEEGLKFMVYLQKENIIDESGMPKERFSAEFPKEGPSILRIQQVVRGDSAAYFCASSLAGSPYEQYFGPGTRLTVT.

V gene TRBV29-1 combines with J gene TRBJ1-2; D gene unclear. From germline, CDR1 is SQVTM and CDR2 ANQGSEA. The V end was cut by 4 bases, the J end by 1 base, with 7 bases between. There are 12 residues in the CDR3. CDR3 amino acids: CSVGSVNYGYTF. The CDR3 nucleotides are TGCAGCGTTGGCAGTGTTAACTATGGCTACACCTTC.

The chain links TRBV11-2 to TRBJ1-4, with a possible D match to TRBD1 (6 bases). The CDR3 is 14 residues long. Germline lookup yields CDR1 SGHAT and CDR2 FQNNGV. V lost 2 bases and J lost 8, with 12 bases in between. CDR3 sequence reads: CASSLIKGGEKLFF. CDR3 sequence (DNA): TGTGCCAGCAGCTTAATCAAGGGGGGGGAAAAACTGTTTTTT.

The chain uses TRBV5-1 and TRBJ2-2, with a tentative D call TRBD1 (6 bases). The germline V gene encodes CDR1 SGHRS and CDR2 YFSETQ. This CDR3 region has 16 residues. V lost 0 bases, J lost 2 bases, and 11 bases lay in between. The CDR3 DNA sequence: TGCGCCAGCAGCTTGGCGGACAGCCTCAACACCGGGGAGCTGTTTTTT. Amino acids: CASSLADSLNTGELFF.